The 26 T cell receptor beta chains in this list originate from one sample, sequenced in a study of CD8 T cells in Susac syndrome. A quantity of roughly 0.5 to 1 ug RNA underwent reverse transcription using random hexamers. Each CDR3 protein gets one entry after TCRdb re-called the immunoSEQ multiplex PCR reads with MiXCR. Here the sample spans about 150,000 distinct CDR3 sequences, 85% to 95% being singletons. Specimen: CD4+ T cells from PBMCs. These receptors were taken from a human donor with Susac syndrome.

The chain couples TRBV18 to TRBJ2-7; D may be TRBD2 (5 bases). Germline CDR1 KGHSH, CDR2 LQKENI. The germline V and J ends were trimmed by 2 bases and 6 bases, with 17 bases remaining between them. CDR3 size: 15 residues. Here the CDR3 reads CASSPSTGRAIEQYF. The CDR3 nucleotides read TGTGCCAGCTCACCATCTACGGGGAGAGCGATCGAGCAGTACTTC.

V and J are TRBV7-9 and TRBJ2-3; D remains unclear. Deletions cut 3 bases from V and 2 bases from J, with 9 bases between. The CDR3 contains 14 residues. Germline V gene data show CDR1 as SEHNR and CDR2 as FQNEAQ (reference sequence). CDR3 in amino acids: CASSFAGHTDTQYF. The CDR3 coding sequence is TGTGCCAGCAGCTTCGCCGGGCACACAGATACGCAGTATTTT.

This sequence joins TRBV4-1 and TRBJ2-7; the match to TRBD1 covers 9 bases. CDR3 length equals 16 residues. V was clipped by 5 bases and J by 3 bases; unmatched bases: 11. Germline V gene lookup returns CDR1 MGHRA and CDR2 YSYEKL. The CDR3 here is CASSIERETGGYEQYF. As DNA, the CDR3 is TGCGCCAGCAGCATCGAACGCGAGACAGGGGGCTACGAGCAGTACTTC.

The chain combines TRBV20-1 with TRBJ1-1, with 8 bases that match TRBD1. CDR1 DFQATT and CDR2 SNEGSKA come from the germline V gene (reference sequence). This CDR3 is built from 12 residues. V shed 6 bases, J shed 5 bases, and the junction held 5 bases outside the gene matches. CDR3 protein: CSAMTGATEAFF. For the CDR3, the DNA is TGCAGTGCAATGACAGGGGCAACTGAAGCTTTCTTT.

This chain joins TRBV7-9 and TRBJ1-5; the match to TRBD1 covers 10 bases. Germline CDR1 SEHNR, CDR2 FQNEAQ (reference sequence). The CDR3 is 15 residues long. J was trimmed by 5 bases and V by 5 bases; bases with no gene match: 6. The CDR3 protein is CASSRGTGVYQPQHF. The CDR3, as DNA: TGTGCCAGCAGCCGCGGGACAGGGGTATATCAGCCCCAGCATTTT. The full variable domain, with the rest looked up from reference TRBV7-9 and TRBJ1-5, is DTGVSQNPRHKITKRGQNVTFRCDPISEHNRLYWYRQTLGQGPEFLTYFQNEAQLEKSRLLSDRFSAERPKGSFSTLEIQRTEQGDSAMYLCASSRGTGVYQPQHFGDGTRLSIL.

The rearrangement uses TRBV20-1 and TRBJ1-2, with 7 bases aligning to TRBD1. Germline V gene lookup returns CDR1 DFQATT and CDR2 SNEGSKA (reference sequence). With V trimmed by 6 bases and J by 6 bases, 4 bases remained unmatched. CDR3 size: 11 residues. The CDR3 region has the DNA TGCAGTGCAACCGGGACAGATGGCTACACCTTC. It yields the protein CSATGTDGYTF.

CDR3 coding DNA: TGTGCCAGCAGTGTGGACAGGGCTAGCAATCAGCCCCAGCATTTT. Residues: CASSVDRASNQPQHF. The chain uses TRBV2 and TRBJ1-5; 8 bases line up with TRBD1. Germline assignment: CDR1 SNHLY and CDR2 FYNNEI. CDR3 length: 15 residues. The V gene end was trimmed by 4 bases and the J gene end by 0 bases; junction bases not matched to a gene: 2.

This chain joins TRBV21-1 and TRBJ1-6; the D call of TRBD1 is as the table states it, not checked on the DNA. TRBV21-1 is marked as a pseudogene. This CDR3 comprises 14 residues. The CDR3: CASSKGTDHSPLHF. The CDR3 region has the DNA TGTGCCAGCAGCAAAGGGACAGATCATTCACCCCTCCACTTT.

V usage is TRBV20-1 and J usage is TRBJ1-1; D is unclear. CDR1 and CDR2 (germline): DFQATT, SNEGSKA (reference sequence). V lost 6 bases and J lost 0, with 11 bases in between. The CDR3 sequence is 13 residues long. CDR3 amino acids: CSARTDLNTEAFF. CDR3 in DNA: TGCAGTGCCAGGACGGACCTGAACACTGAAGCTTTCTTT.

This chain connects TRBV12-3 or TRBV12-4 to TRBJ1-2; D gene ambiguous. V was shortened by 6 bases and J by 6 bases, with 8 bases between the two germline ends. The CDR3 sequence is 11 residues long. CDR3 in amino acids: CASSPLHGYTF. CDR3 in DNA: TGTGCCAGCAGCCCCCTACATGGCTACACCTTC.

V and J are TRBV11-3 and TRBJ2-3; 7 bases agree with TRBD1. With V trimmed by 1 base and J by 4 bases, 8 bases remained unmatched. CDR3 length: 16 amino acids. Germline lookup yields CDR1 SGHNT and CDR2 YENEEA. CDR3 in DNA: TGTGCCAGCAGCTTAGTTACGCCAGGGGGAGCAGATACGCAGTATTTT. Its translation is CASSLVTPGGADTQYF.

V is TRBV13 and J is TRBJ2-5; 9 bases match TRBD2. The germline CDR1 and CDR2 sequences are PRHDT and FYEKMQ (reference sequence). Trimming removed 5 bases from V and 3 bases from J; junction bases left unmatched: 4. This CDR3 is 14 amino acids long. CDR3: CASSRTSAEETQYF. CDR3 bases: TGTGCCAGCAGCCGGACTAGCGCCGAAGAGACCCAGTACTTC. Complete variable domain (other parts from reference TRBV13 and TRBJ2-5): AAGVIQSPRHLIKEKRETATLKCYPIPRHDTVYWYQQGPGQDPQFLISFYEKMQSDKGSIPDRFSAQQFSDYHSELNMSSLELGDSALYFCASSRTSAEETQYFGPGTRLLVL.

This clonotype has a single count. This chain uses TRBV20-1 with TRBJ2-7; no clear D. Trimming left V 6 bases short and J 7 bases short, with 16 bases between. The CDR3 has 12 amino acids. Germline-derived CDR1 and CDR2 are DFQATT and SNEGSKA (reference sequence). CDR3 sequence reads: CSAAGPPGEQYF. The CDR3 bases are TGCAGTGCAGCCGGACCGCCTGGGGAGCAGTACTTC.

The genes are TRBV29-1 and TRBJ1-2; 10 nucleotides align to TRBD1. The CDR3 consists of 12 residues. Per the germline V gene, CDR1 is SQVTM and CDR2 is ANQGSEA. The V gene end was trimmed by 7 bases and the J gene end by 13 bases; junction bases not matched to a gene: 12. CDR3 DNA: TGCAGCGCTCAGCCCCCGGGACAGGGGAGCACCTTC. Its protein is CSAQPPGQGSTF.

The chain couples TRBV7-9 to TRBJ2-7, with D possibly called TRBD1 or TRBD2 (5 bases each). Germline V gene data show CDR1 as SEHNR and CDR2 as FQNEAQ (reference sequence). The CDR3 covers 15 residues. Trimming removed 5 bases at V and 2 bases at J, with 16 bases between. CDR3 loop: CASSNIGTDAYEQYF. The CDR3 DNA is TGTGCCAGCAGCAACATCGGGACGGACGCCTACGAGCAGTACTTC.

V gene TRBV25-1 combines with J gene TRBJ2-7; possible D gene TRBD1, 5 bases. CDR1 and CDR2 (germline): MGHDK, SYGVNS. This CDR3 comprises 12 residues. The germline V and J ends were trimmed by 4 bases and 12 bases, with 16 bases remaining between them. In DNA form, the CDR3 reads TGTGCCAGCAGTGTTGGGTTCCAGGGTTTGTACTTC. Translated: CASSVGFQGLYF.

The V and J genes are TRBV29-1 and TRBJ2-3; TRBD2 might be the D (6 bases). The V end was cut by 4 bases, the J end by 5 bases, with 16 bases between. The CDR3 is 14 amino acids. CDR1 is SQVTM, CDR2 ANQGSEA, per germline. This chain's CDR3 is CSVGQGLSGDTQYF. Here the CDR3 DNA reads TGCAGCGTTGGTCAGGGACTCTCGGGAGATACGCAGTATTTT.

The V gene is TRBV15, the J gene TRBJ1-2; no clear D. V was cut by 8 bases and J by 5 bases, with 9 bases left in between. Germline CDR1 reads LNHNV; CDR2 reads YYDKDF (reference sequence). The CDR3 runs 11 residues. The chain's CDR3 is CATSMGYGYTF. CDR3 bases: TGTGCCACCTCGATGGGGTATGGCTACACCTTC.

CDR3 coding DNA: TGTGCCAGCACCCTAGCGGGGGCCGGGGATACGCAGTATTTT. It specifies CASTLAGAGDTQYF. The V and J genes are TRBV9 and TRBJ2-3; 10 nucleotides agree with TRBD2. V lost 6 bases, J lost 6 bases, and 7 bases stayed unmatched. Per the germline V gene, CDR1 is SGDLS and CDR2 is YYNGEE. This CDR3 is 14 amino acids long.

The chain links TRBV5-4 to TRBJ1-2; a possible D gene is TRBD1 (5 bases). The ends were cut back, 4 bases at V and 6 bases at J, with 13 bases in the middle. CDR3 length: 13 amino acids. Germline V CDR1 and CDR2: SGHNT, YYREEE (reference sequence). As DNA, the CDR3 is TGTGCCAGCAGCCCGGCCGGGGGTAATGGCTACACCTTC. Protein sequence: CASSPAGGNGYTF. Variable domain in full (rest from reference TRBV5-4 and TRBJ1-2): ETGVTQSPTHLIKTRGQQVTLRCSSQSGHNTVSWYQQALGQGPQFIFQYYREEENGRGNFPPRFSGLQFPNYSSELNVNALELDDSALYLCASSPAGGNGYTFGSGTRLTVV.

The CDR3 protein is CASSVRLASEQFF. CDR3 DNA sequence: TGTGCCAGCAGTGTCCGGCTAGCTTCTGAGCAGTTCTTC. The chain combines TRBV6-4 with TRBJ2-1, with a weak D call TRBD2 (5 bases). Germline CDR1 MRHNA, CDR2 SNTAGT. The CDR3 consists of 13 residues. Trimming cost V 4 bases and J 9 bases, with 13 bases left between them.

This clonotype was seen a single time. The rearrangement joins TRBV5-1 to TRBJ2-1; D unresolved. The V and J ends lost 0 bases and 10 bases respectively, with 8 bases between them. The CDR3 is made up of 12 amino acids. Germline V gene sequence: CDR1 SGHRS, CDR2 YFSETQ. CDR3 coding DNA: TGCGCCAGCAGCTTGGTTACCGGGGAGCAGTTCTTC. It yields the protein CASSLVTGEQFF. The variable domain in full, completed from reference TRBV5-1 and TRBJ2-1, reads KAGVTQTPRYLIKTRGQQVTLSCSPISGHRSVSWYQQTPGQGLQFLFEYFSETQRNKGNFPGRFSGRQFSNSRSEMNVSTLELGDSALYLCASSLVTGEQFFGPGTRLTVL.

The CDR3 DNA reads as TGTGCCAGCTCACTACAGGGGAGCGATGAGCAGTTCTTC. Translation gives CASSLQGSDEQFF. The chain joins TRBV18 to TRBJ2-1; 7 bases line up with TRBD1. The CDR3 sequence is 13 residues long. The V gene's germline CDR1 is KGHSH and CDR2 LQKENI. V was clipped by 4 bases and J by 8 bases; unmatched bases: 5.

This chain's CDR3 is CASCPGLGVEQYF. CDR3 DNA sequence: TGTGCCAGCTGTCCGGGACTAGGTGTAGAGCAGTACTTC. The V gene is TRBV25-1, the J gene TRBJ2-7, with TRBD2 matching 8 bases. The V and J ends lost 8 bases and 7 bases, in that order; junction bases with no gene match: 10. The germline V gene encodes CDR1 MGHDK and CDR2 SYGVNS. CDR3 size: 13 residues.

J is TRBJ1-2 and V is TRBV6-2 or TRBV6-3; 9 bases align to TRBD1. The CDR3 sequence is 15 residues long. Losses at the gene ends were 2 bases for V and 4 bases for J; bases not matched to a gene: 5. Germline-derived CDR1 and CDR2 are MNHEY and SVGEGT. CDR3 sequence: CASSYGGQGTYGYTF. CDR3 DNA: TGTGCCAGCAGTTACGGGGGACAGGGAACCTATGGCTACACCTTC.

This rearrangement joins TRBV6-2 or TRBV6-3 to TRBJ1-2; maybe TRBD1 (5 bases). The germline CDR1 and CDR2 sequences are MNHEY and SVGEGT. The CDR3 length is 12 residues. The V and J ends lost 6 bases and 8 bases respectively, with 13 bases between them. This chain's CDR3 is CASSGGTNGYTF. In DNA form, the CDR3 reads TGTGCCAGCAGCGGGGGGACGAACGGCTACACCTTC.